What follows are 25 T cell receptor beta chains derived from one specimen sequenced in a study of OX40 agonist ivuxolimab in advanced cancers. Sequencing was performed with immunoSEQ multiplex PCR; in TCRdb, only in-frame clones are kept and a portion is missing. The sample yields roughly 45,000 clones, roughly 77% seen once. The source material was CD4+ or CD8+ T cells sorted from blood, sampled in a trial of the OX40 agonist ivuxolimab. All receptors derive from an adult with an advanced solid tumor such as melanoma, head and neck, liver or kidney cancer.

This clone has a handful of counts. The chain is built from TRBV5-1 and TRBJ2-1; TRBD2 matches at 11 bases. Germline values: CDR1 SGHRS, CDR2 YFSETQ. This CDR3 comprises 15 residues. V shed 4 bases, J shed 3 bases, and the junction held 3 bases outside the gene matches. This CDR3 is CASSPGLAGYNEQFF. In nucleotides, the CDR3 is TGCGCCAGCAGCCCCGGACTAGCGGGCTACAATGAGCAGTTCTTC. Using reference TRBV5-1 and TRBJ2-1 for the parts outside the CDR3, the full variable domain is KAGVTQTPRYLIKTRGQQVTLSCSPISGHRSVSWYQQTPGQGLQFLFEYFSETQRNKGNFPGRFSGRQFSNSRSEMNVSTLELGDSALYLCASSPGLAGYNEQFFGPGTRLTVL.

The rearrangement uses TRBV25-1 and TRBJ2-1, with 15 positions matching TRBD2. The CDR3 totals 15 residues. V trimming: 4 bases; J trimming: 7 bases; junction bases outside the gene matches: 2. Germline V lookup: CDR1 MGHDK, CDR2 SYGVNS. The CDR3 reads CASSAGTSGGNEQFF. The CDR3 nucleotides read TGTGCCAGCAGTGCCGGGACTAGCGGGGGGAATGAGCAGTTCTTC.

This clone came up once. The chain uses TRBV5-1 and TRBJ1-4; D is unresolved. The CDR3 loop spans 15 amino acids. Germline V gene sequence: CDR1 SGHRS, CDR2 YFSETQ. Between the trimmed V and J ends, which lost 1 base and 8 bases, there was a span of 15 bases. CDR3: CASSLTVLTEEKLFF. The CDR3 DNA reads TGCGCCAGCAGCTTGACTGTTCTAACGGAGGAAAAACTGTTTTTT.

This rearrangement joins TRBV27 to TRBJ1-6; unclear D gene. This CDR3 contains 17 residues. V was trimmed by 5 bases and J by 3 bases, leaving 17 bases between them. Germline V gene sequence: CDR1 MNHEY, CDR2 SMNVEV (reference sequence). CDR3 coding DNA: TGTGCCAGCAGTCCCCGGTGGGGTAACGACTATAATTCACCCCTCCACTTT. It encodes CASSPRWGNDYNSPLHF.

This rearrangement joins TRBV7-9 to TRBJ2-7; 14 bases are shared with TRBD2. The CDR3 sequence is 15 residues long. V dropped 5 bases and J dropped 5; count of bases not matched to a gene: 5. Germline V gene lookup returns CDR1 SEHNR and CDR2 FQNEAQ (reference sequence). The chain's CDR3 is CASSPGLAGANEQYF. Written as DNA, the CDR3 is TGTGCCAGCAGCCCGGGACTAGCGGGAGCTAACGAGCAGTACTTC.

This sequence joins TRBV7-9 and TRBJ2-1; 7 bases are a match to TRBD2. The CDR3 extends over 15 amino acids. V lost 1 base and J lost 2; bases outside the gene matches: 2. Per the germline V gene, CDR1 is SEHNR and CDR2 is FQNEAQ (reference sequence). The CDR3 sequence: CASSLVGGTYNEQFF. CDR3 in DNA: TGTGCCAGCAGCTTAGTGGGGGGGACCTACAATGAGCAGTTCTTC.

This chain uses TRBV6-5 with TRBJ2-1; D gene ambiguous. The CDR3 length is 14 residues. Germline CDR1 reads MNHEY; CDR2 reads SVGAGI. The V and J ends lost 6 bases and 0 bases respectively, with 9 bases between them. The DNA for the CDR3 is TGTGCCAGCAGCCGGACCCTCTCCTACAATGAGCAGTTCTTC. It specifies CASSRTLSYNEQFF.

There are a few counts of this clone. The chain uses TRBV29-1 and TRBJ1-1; no firm D call. Germline V gives CDR1 SQVTM, CDR2 ANQGSEA. The length of the CDR3 is 11 residues. Trimming removed 6 bases at V and 5 bases at J, with 10 bases between. The CDR3 loop reads CSVLRATEAFF. For the CDR3, the DNA is TGCAGCGTACTAAGGGCGACTGAAGCTTTCTTT.

J is TRBJ2-5 and V is TRBV14, with TRBD1 identical over 9 bases. The CDR3 has 15 residues. Losses at the gene ends were 4 bases for V and 5 bases for J; bases not matched to a gene: 8. In germline, CDR1 is SGHDN, CDR2 FVKESK. The CDR3 DNA sequence: TGTGCCAGCAGCCTACAGGGGGCGCAGGGGGAGACCCAGTACTTC. Translation: CASSLQGAQGETQYF.

The J gene is TRBJ2-3, the V gene TRBV7-2; D unresolved. Germline V gives CDR1 SGHTA, CDR2 FQGNSA. The CDR3 length is 15 residues. V lost 2 bases, J lost 1 base, and 10 bases lay in between. The CDR3 bases are TGTGCCAGCAGCTTAAAGGGTTGGGGCACAGATACGCAGTATTTT. It translates to CASSLKGWGTDTQYF. Full variable domain (outside the CDR3, taken from reference TRBV7-2 and TRBJ2-3): GAGVSQSPSNKVTEKGKDVELRCDPISGHTALYWYRQSLGQGLEFLIYFQGNSAPDKSGLPSDRFSAERTGGSVSTLTIQRTQQEDSAVYLCASSLKGWGTDTQYFGPGTRLTVL.

The table lists this clone with a count of one. This sequence joins TRBV18 and TRBJ1-3; TRBD1 might be the D (5 bases). V dropped 3 bases and J dropped 7 bases, with 16 bases sitting between them. The germline V gene has CDR1 KGHSH and CDR2 LQKENI. The CDR3 is 15 amino acids. Here the CDR3 reads CASSPGRPQWNTIYF. The CDR3 region has the DNA TGTGCCAGCTCACCGGGACGGCCGCAATGGAACACCATATATTTT.

The chain carries TRBV29-1 and TRBJ2-1, with D unclear. Germline V lookup: CDR1 SQVTM, CDR2 ANQGSEA. This CDR3 comprises 11 residues. Trimming shortened V by 7 bases and J by 9 bases, and 13 bases separated the two germline ends. The CDR3 DNA reads TGCAGCGCCTCCGTGGCCGGTGAGCAGTTCTTC. This sequence encodes CSASVAGEQFF.

J is TRBJ1-1 and V is TRBV27, with a weak D call TRBD1 (5 bases). The germline V gene has CDR1 MNHEY and CDR2 SMNVEV (reference sequence). The length of the CDR3 is 15 residues. V was clipped by 7 bases and J by 5 bases, with 20 bases between them. The CDR3 region is CASMLAGNLWTEAFF. The CDR3 nucleotides are TGTGCCAGCATGCTTGCAGGGAACTTATGGACTGAAGCTTTCTTT.

The chain joins TRBV25-1 to TRBJ1-3; the match to TRBD1 covers 7 bases. The CDR3 covers 14 residues. Losses at the gene ends were 6 bases for V and 2 bases for J; bases not matched to a gene: 4. Germline-derived CDR1 and CDR2 are MGHDK and SYGVNS. The CDR3 is CASRNRGTGNTIYF. CDR3 nucleotides: TGTGCCAGCAGGAACAGGGGAACTGGAAACACCATATATTTT.

V gene TRBV6-6 combines with J gene TRBJ1-1; D remains ambiguous. The V gene's germline CDR1 is MNHNY and CDR2 SVGAGI (reference sequence). This CDR3 contains 13 residues. V shed 0 bases and J shed 5 bases, with 7 bases lying between them. Written as DNA, the CDR3 is TGTGCCAGCAGTTACTCGCCGCAGACTGAAGCTTTCTTT. It is translated as CASSYSPQTEAFF.

Notes on this clone: Other nucleotide sequences from this sample produce the same CDR3. The chain is built from TRBV7-9 and TRBJ1-1; D uncertain. The germline V and J ends were trimmed by 5 bases and 1 base, with 8 bases remaining between them. This CDR3 is 13 amino acids long. CDR1 SEHNR and CDR2 FQNEAQ come from the germline V gene (reference sequence). As DNA, the CDR3 is TGTGCCAGCAGCCTTTGGGGGAACACTGAAGCTTTCTTT. Translating gives CASSLWGNTEAFF.

This chain connects TRBV5-8 to TRBJ2-2, with 12 bases that match TRBD2. This CDR3 has 17 residues. With V trimmed by 2 bases and J by 3 bases, 5 bases remained unmatched. The germline V gene encodes CDR1 SGHTS and CDR2 YDEGEE. The DNA of the CDR3 is TGTGCCAGCAGCTTCTGGACTAGCGGGATTGACACCGGGGAGCTGTTTTTT. Amino acid sequence: CASSFWTSGIDTGELFF.

The genes are TRBV6-6 and TRBJ2-5; no clear D. V was cut by 6 bases and J by 2 bases, with 4 bases left in between. Germline CDR1 and CDR2: MNHNY and SVGAGI (reference sequence). The length of the CDR3 is 11 residues. The chain's CDR3 is CASSEQETQYF. In DNA form, the CDR3 reads TGTGCCAGCAGCGAACAAGAGACCCAGTACTTC.

V gene TRBV21-1 combines with J gene TRBJ1-3. TRBV21-1 is annotated as a pseudogene. CDR3 length equals 15 residues. The CDR3 spells CASSNLEGRGNTIYF. DNA of the CDR3: TGTGCCAGCAGCAATCTTGAGGGTAGGGGAAACACCATATATTTT.

This chain connects TRBV7-6 to TRBJ1-5; no definite D call. CDR1 is SGHVS, CDR2 FNYEAQ, per germline. The CDR3 is 13 residues long. Trimming removed 5 bases at V and 7 bases at J, with 12 bases between. The CDR3 bases are TGTGCCAGCAGCCGGGCCGCGGGCCAGCCCCAGCATTTT. As protein: CASSRAAGQPQHF. Full variable domain (rest looked up from reference TRBV7-6 and TRBJ1-5): GAGVSQSPRYKVTKRGQDVALRCDPISGHVSLYWYRQALGQGPEFLTYFNYEAQQDKSGLPNDRFSAERPEGSISTLTIQRTEQRDSAMYRCASSRAAGQPQHFGDGTRLSIL.

V is TRBV9 and J is TRBJ2-1; D is uncertain. Germline-derived CDR1 and CDR2 are SGDLS and YYNGEE. The CDR3 contains 13 residues. V was clipped by 3 bases and J by 5 bases, with 9 bases between them. CDR3 nucleotide sequence: TGTGCCAGCAGCGCCCAATTAAACAATGAGCAGTTCTTC. This gives the protein CASSAQLNNEQFF.

The chain recombines TRBV6-5 with TRBJ2-2; 8 nucleotides match TRBD1. The CDR3 is 13 amino acids. V lost 5 bases, J lost 8 bases, and 4 bases stayed unmatched. Germline CDR1 reads MNHEY; CDR2 reads SVGAGI. The CDR3 nucleotides are TGTGCCAGCAGTACCGACAGGGGAGGGGAGCTGTTTTTT. Translation: CASSTDRGGELFF.

The gene calls are TRBV19 and TRBJ2-1; D possibly corresponds to TRBD2 (5 bases). V lost 4 bases and J lost 0, with 19 bases in between. CDR1 and CDR2 from the germline V gene are LNHDA and SQIVND (reference sequence). The CDR3 sequence is 18 residues long. CDR3 in amino acids: CASSTPRGSGLSYNEQFF. The DNA of the CDR3 is TGTGCCAGTAGTACCCCAAGAGGGAGTGGACTCTCCTACAATGAGCAGTTCTTC.

The chain links TRBV18 to TRBJ2-3, with 12 bases identical to TRBD2. The CDR3 is made up of 17 amino acids. The V segment lost 3 bases and the J segment 1 base; nucleotides outside the gene matches: 5. Germline CDR1 KGHSH, CDR2 LQKENI. CDR3 residues: CASSPLRLAGGTDTQYF. As DNA, the CDR3 is TGTGCCAGCTCACCTTTAAGACTAGCGGGGGGCACAGATACGCAGTATTTT.

The chain joins TRBV18 to TRBJ2-5; either TRBD1 or TRBD2 may fit D (5 bases each). The CDR3 is 14 residues long. Trimming removed 4 bases from V and 2 bases from J, with 11 bases in between. Germline loops: CDR1 KGHSH, CDR2 LQKENI. The CDR3 coding sequence is TGTGCCAGCTCACGCCCGGGACCACAAGAGACCCAGTACTTC. It translates to CASSRPGPQETQYF.